This T cell receptor (beta chain) was identified in a study of Graves' ophthalmopathy and Graves' hyperthyroidism. The study amplified TCR beta CDR3 regions using RNA transcripts. Amplification began with first-round RT-PCR using HTBI primers, then second-round multiplex PCR was performed. Via MiXCR, TCRdb re-called the multiplex PCR reads, giving one row per CDR3 protein. The data contain more than 1,000,000 distinct CDR3 sequences, about 36% of them seen just once; the ten biggest clones take up 11%. Material for sequencing was peripheral blood or thyroid tissue (not recorded which). The clonotype comes from an adult man with Graves' hyperthyroidism.

The CDR3 loop reads CASSESVTANQPQHF. DNA for the CDR3: TGCGCCAGCAGTGAGTCCGTGACAGCTAATCAGCCCCAGCATTTT. The V call is TRBV10-2, the J call TRBJ1-5; D may be TRBD1 (5 bases). The V end lost 0 bases, the J end lost 4 bases, and 10 bases lay between the germline ends. In germline, CDR1 is WSHSY, CDR2 SAAADI. The CDR3 is made up of 15 amino acids.